This TCR beta chain was documented in a study of cytomegalovirus exposure and HLA in healthy donors. Findings and caveats of the study: Investigators reported 150 to 200 TCR beta chains as tied to cytomegalovirus. Diagnosis of cytomegalovirus status made by the classifier reportedly showed high specificity and sensitivity.

The repertoire was sequenced with immunoSEQ multiplex PCR; TCRdb's copy has only in-frame clones and lacks some. The table has about 160,000 clones, around 88% seen once; the top ten hold more than 2%. Germline V gene sequence: CDR1 LNHDA, CDR2 SQIVND (reference sequence). Trimming removed 3 bases at V and 8 bases at J, with 14 bases between. The CDR3 runs to 15 residues. This clone was seen a handful of times. Its antigen is as yet unknown. The sequenced sample was PBMCs. The genes are TRBV19 and TRBJ1-6; tentative D call: TRBD1 (6 bases). The receptor comes from a woman aged 18-35 years in good health and CMV-seronegative. As DNA, the CDR3 is TGTGCCAGTAGTATCTCGACAGGAGTGGATTCACCCCTCCACTTT. Amino acid sequence: CASSISTGVDSPLHF.